The 2 T cell receptor beta chains given below trace back to one sample, sequenced in a study of T-cell memory formation after mild COVID-19. TCRdb reprocessed the 5' RACE reads with MiXCR, giving one entry per CDR3 protein. The profile shows roughly 240,000 distinct CDR3 sequences, about 17% of them singletons. Sequencing used PBMCs or a T cell subset sorted from them (not recorded which). Receptors originate from a man aged 18-30 years who had mild COVID-19 (a few samples of this study predate the infection). Cell type and time point are not known.

This clonotype was seen a handful of times. This chain joins TRBV5-1 and TRBJ2-3, with TRBD2 identical over 7 bases. This CDR3 comprises 16 residues. Per the germline V gene, CDR1 is SGHRS and CDR2 is YFSETQ. V lost 4 bases to trimming and J lost 3 bases; unmatched junction nucleotides: 11. The CDR3 loop reads CASSPDPGLSTDTQYF. DNA of the CDR3: TGCGCCAGCAGCCCCGACCCGGGACTATCGACAGATACGCAGTATTTT.

The chain links TRBV28 to TRBJ2-2, with 7 bases identical to TRBD1. V lost 5 bases, J lost 1 base, and 4 bases stayed unmatched. The CDR3 is made up of 15 amino acids. CDR1 is MDHEN, CDR2 SYDVKM, per germline. CDR3 loop: CASSPGTENTGELFF. The CDR3 DNA sequence: TGTGCCAGCAGTCCCGGGACAGAGAACACCGGGGAGCTGTTTTTT.